Shown below are 17 T cell receptor beta chains from a single sample sequenced in a study of T cell repertoires in cytomegalovirus infection. Using its own MiXCR run on the reads, TCRdb lists one record per CDR3 protein. The table has some 900,000 distinct CDR3 sequences, 30% to 35% seen once. No antigens are known for them. The source was cultured CD8+ T cells from PBMCs, collected from culture after CMV antigen stimulation. The origin of the receptors is a human donor in good health (CMV status not recorded). Some clones in this sample may be carry-over from other donors' samples.

This clonotype occurred a few times. J is TRBJ2-3 and V is TRBV11-2; D is uncertain. The CDR3 covers 17 residues. V dropped 2 bases and J dropped 2 bases, with 17 bases sitting between them. CDR1 and CDR2 from the germline V gene are SGHAT and FQNNGV. CDR3 sequence: CASSLTFLGIPTDTQYF. The CDR3 DNA follows: TGTGCCAGCAGCTTAACGTTCTTGGGGATCCCCACAGATACGCAGTATTTT. The whole variable domain, remainder taken from reference TRBV11-2 and TRBJ2-3, is EAGVAQSPRYKIIEKRQSVAFWCNPISGHATLYWYQQILGQGPKLLIQFQNNGVVDDSQLPKDRFSAERLKGVDSTLKIQPAKLEDSAVYLCASSLTFLGIPTDTQYFGPGTRLTVL.

This clonotype occurred many times. The chain joins TRBV5-6 to TRBJ2-2; possibly TRBD2 for D (5 bases). From germline, CDR1 is SGHDT and CDR2 YYEEEE. This CDR3 has 15 amino acids. V was clipped by 4 bases and J by 5 bases, with 15 bases between them. CDR3 in amino acids: CASSPEGGWTGELFF. The CDR3 DNA reads TGTGCCAGCAGCCCGGAAGGCGGGTGGACCGGGGAGCTGTTTTTT.

The chain joins TRBV12-3 or TRBV12-4 to TRBJ1-2; no clear D gene. The CDR3 runs to 14 residues. V shed 7 bases and J shed 7 bases, with 19 bases lying between them. This CDR3 reads CASTIQAGRLGYTF. CDR3 DNA: TGTGCCAGCACCATCCAAGCAGGACGGCTTGGCTACACCTTC.

This clonotype was recorded at least ten times. This rearrangement joins TRBV7-2 to TRBJ2-3, with D unresolved. V was cut by 5 bases and J by 2 bases, with 8 bases left in between. The CDR3 sequence is 13 residues long. CDR1 is SGHTA and CDR2 is FQGNSA in the germline V gene. CDR3 region: CASSQPNTDTQYF. The CDR3 bases are TGTGCCAGCAGCCAGCCTAACACAGATACGCAGTATTTT.

This clonotype was observed a few times. CDR3 sequence: CASSHPRDRRSYNEQFF. The DNA of the CDR3 is TGCGCCAGCAGCCACCCCCGGGACCGACGTTCCTACAATGAGCAGTTCTTC. The V and J genes are TRBV4-1 and TRBJ2-1; D tentatively fits TRBD1 or TRBD2 (5 bases each). CDR3 length equals 17 residues. V lost 3 bases and J 1 base, leaving 16 bases between the germline ends. CDR1 and CDR2 (germline): MGHRA, YSYEKL.

This clonotype was picked up a small number of times. The chain couples TRBV20-1 to TRBJ2-7; 8 positions agree with TRBD2. Germline V gene data show CDR1 as DFQATT and CDR2 as SNEGSKA (reference sequence). The CDR3 sequence is 18 residues long. Germline trimming cut 1 base from V and 0 bases from J; bases unmatched to any gene: 14. CDR3 nucleotide sequence: TGCAGTGCTAGAGTTACGGGGCTAGCGGGCGCCAGCTCCTACGAGCAGTACGTC. Protein sequence: CSARVTGLAGASSYEQYV.

This chain connects TRBV5-6 to TRBJ2-5; D uncertain. This CDR3 is built from 13 residues. Deletions cut 2 bases from V and 5 bases from J, with 10 bases between. Germline V lookup: CDR1 SGHDT, CDR2 YYEEEE. The CDR3 DNA reads TGTGCCAGCAGCTTCTTTTCCGGGGAGACCCAGTACTTC. Its translation: CASSFFSGETQYF.

This clonotype was recorded many times. This CDR3 reads CASSRGLAGTPYEQYF. CDR3 DNA sequence: TGTGCCAGCAGCCGCGGACTAGCGGGGACCCCCTACGAGCAGTACTTC. The chain links TRBV7-6 to TRBJ2-7; TRBD2 matches at 12 bases. The CDR3 contains 16 residues. Per germline, CDR1 SGHVS and CDR2 FNYEAQ. The ends lost 5 bases at V and 2 bases at J; junction bases unmatched: 7.

In the case of this clonotype: At one end the junction does not follow the germline gene, possibly because of a read error. V and J are TRBV7-9 and TRBJ2-5; perhaps TRBD2 as D (6 bases). The CDR3 is made up of 14 amino acids. CDR1 and CDR2 (germline): SEHNR, FQNEAQ (reference sequence). The CDR3 coding sequence is TGTGCCAGCAGGTTAGCGGCCTGGGGAGAGACCCAGTACTTC. This sequence encodes CASRLAAWGETQYF.

This clonotype was seen a handful of times. The rearrangement uses TRBV7-9 and TRBJ2-3; D tentatively fits TRBD1 or TRBD2 (6 bases each). Germline V CDR1 and CDR2: SEHNR, FQNEAQ (reference sequence). The V end was cut by 4 bases, the J end by 2 bases, with 16 bases between. The CDR3 runs to 16 residues. CDR3 residues: CASSSIRGALTDTQYF. CDR3 nucleotides: TGTGCCAGCAGCTCCATTAGGGGGGCCCTCACAGATACGCAGTATTTT.

The J gene is TRBJ2-1, the V gene TRBV3-1; 10 nucleotides line up with TRBD1. There are 16 residues in the CDR3. J was trimmed by 4 bases and V by 1 base; bases with no gene match: 4. CDR1 and CDR2 from the germline V gene are LGHDT and YNNKEL (reference sequence). CDR3 DNA sequence: TGTGCCAGCAGCCAAGGTGACAGGGGGCTGTACAATGAGCAGTTCTTC. Translated, it gives CASSQGDRGLYNEQFF.

The chain recombines TRBV20-1 with TRBJ2-5; 8 positions match TRBD2. CDR1 is DFQATT, CDR2 SNEGSKA, per germline (reference sequence). The CDR3 loop spans 10 amino acids. J gave up 5 bases and V 7 bases, and 0 bases lay outside the gene matches. Written as DNA, the CDR3 is TGCAGTGGACTAGCGGAGACCCAGTACTTC. This encodes CSGLAETQYF.

This clonotype was seen more than once but under ten times. This chain links TRBV12-3 or TRBV12-4 with TRBJ1-6; no definite D call. Trimming left V 2 bases short and J 10 bases short, with 12 bases between. The CDR3 consists of 14 residues. The DNA for the CDR3 is TGTGCCAGCAGTTTAACGCTCGGGAACTCACCCCTCCACTTT. It is translated as CASSLTLGNSPLHF.

The V and J genes are TRBV5-4 and TRBJ2-1; TRBD2 matches 7 bases. This CDR3 region has 15 residues. Trimming at V came to 2 bases and at J to 4 bases, leaving 6 bases not matched to a gene. The V gene's germline CDR1 is SGHNT and CDR2 YYREEE (reference sequence). The CDR3, as DNA: TGTGCCAGCAGCTTAGAAACTAGCGATTACAATGAGCAGTTCTTC. This gives the protein CASSLETSDYNEQFF. The variable domain in full, completed from reference TRBV5-4 and TRBJ2-1, reads ETGVTQSPTHLIKTRGQQVTLRCSSQSGHNTVSWYQQALGQGPQFIFQYYREEENGRGNFPPRFSGLQFPNYSSELNVNALELDDSALYLCASSLETSDYNEQFFGPGTRLTVL.

V usage is TRBV15 and J usage is TRBJ2-7; no clear D gene. The CDR3 covers 13 residues. Germline CDR1 and CDR2: LNHNV and YYDKDF (reference sequence). Trimming took 0 bases from V and 2 from J, leaving 5 bases between them. This chain's CDR3 is CATSRDQAYEQYV. The CDR3 DNA is TGTGCCACCAGCAGAGATCAGGCCTACGAGCAGTACGTC.

This clonotype was seen more than once but under ten times. The V call is TRBV7-3, the J call TRBJ2-1; 7 bases map to TRBD1. The V gene end was trimmed by 5 bases and the J gene end by 4 bases; junction bases not matched to a gene: 8. The CDR3 is 15 amino acids. Germline V gives CDR1 SGHTA, CDR2 FQGTGA. CDR3 DNA sequence: TGTGCCAGCAGCCGGACAGGATCGGAGTACAATGAGCAGTTCTTC. Its translation is CASSRTGSEYNEQFF.

This clonotype was seen repeatedly, ten times or more. The rearrangement uses TRBV7-2 and TRBJ2-5, with D possibly TRBD2 on 6 matching bases. Germline CDR1 and CDR2: SGHTA and FQGNSA. The CDR3 spans 15 residues. V shed 1 base and J shed 2 bases, with 11 bases lying between them. CDR3 in DNA: TGTGCCAGCAGCTTAGGCCGGGACTTACAAGAGACCCAGTACTTC. The encoded protein is CASSLGRDLQETQYF.